A selection of T cell receptor beta chains follows, all from one sample in a study of cytotoxic CD8 clonotypes in ibrutinib-treated CLL. Using immunoSEQ multiplex PCR, the repertoire was profiled, and TCRdb retains in-frame clones only, with some absent. The data hold over 70,000 clones, with about 86% observed a single time. This specimen consisted of PBMCs, obtained before ibrutinib treatment. The source of these receptors is a human donor with chronic lymphocytic leukemia. CDR3s include the opening cysteine and the closing phenylalanine or tryptophan. A D gene is named only where the DNA matches it firmly. Not every row has a clone size; where given, it reads once, few, many or a size class.

CDR3	DNA	size	D	V	J
CASSYSGSLGEQFF	TGTGCCAGCAGTTACTCGGGGTCCCTCGGGGAGCAGTTCTTC	NA	NA	TRBV6-5	TRBJ2-1
CASSVRGTEETQYF	TGTGCCAGCAGCGTGCGGGGGACAGAAGAGACCCAGTACTTC	few	NA	TRBV9	TRBJ2-5
CASSLAQGPYEQYF	TGTGCCAGCAGTTTAGCACAGGGCCCCTACGAGCAGTACTTC	NA	NA	TRBV27	TRBJ2-7
CASSLGGVGRNEQFF	TGTGCCAGCAGCTTAGGCGGGGTAGGACGGAATGAGCAGTTCTTC	NA	NA	TRBV7-3	TRBJ2-1
CASSLALGQGVNYGYTF	TGTGCCAGCAGCTTGGCCTTAGGGCAGGGGGTGAACTATGGCTACACCTTC	NA	TRBD1	TRBV5-4	TRBJ1-2
CASGPIGQPEAFF	TGTGCTAGCGGGCCGATTGGCCAGCCTGAAGCTTTCTTT	NA	NA	TRBV7-7	TRBJ1-1
CASSVTGSYYGYTF	TGCGCCAGCAGTGTGACAGGGAGTTACTATGGCTACACCTTC	NA	TRBD1	TRBV10-1	TRBJ1-2
CASSRGGTNYGYTF	TGTGCCAGCAGCCGAGGGGGTACAAACTATGGCTACACCTTC	NA	NA	TRBV27	TRBJ1-2
CAWSVRVSGRASGELFF	TGTGCCTGGAGTGTTAGGGTTAGCGGGAGGGCCAGCGGGGAGCTGTTTTTT	NA	TRBD2	TRBV30	TRBJ2-2
CAWSVQGALMGNQPQHF	TGTGCCTGGAGTGTACAAGGGGCCCTAATGGGCAATCAGCCCCAGCATTTT	NA	NA	TRBV30	TRBJ1-5
CASSEFNQPQHF	TGCGCCAGCAGTGAGTTTAATCAGCCCCAGCATTTT	NA	NA	TRBV10-2	TRBJ1-5
CASSLPRRDEQYF	TGTGCCAGCAGCCTACCTCGACGGGACGAGCAGTACTTC	few	NA	TRBV7-8	TRBJ2-7
CASSSDKFGQPQHF	TGTGCCAGCAGCTCCGACAAGTTCGGTCAGCCCCAGCATTTT	NA	NA	TRBV28	TRBJ1-5
CASSSVLGTDTQYF	TGTGCCAGCAGTTCAGTATTGGGCACAGATACGCAGTATTTT	NA	NA	TRBV2	TRBJ2-3
CAIRNTGFDSTDTQYF	TGTGCCATCAGAAATACAGGGTTCGATAGCACAGATACGCAGTATTTT	NA	NA	TRBV10-3	TRBJ2-3
CASTPEVAGNTIYF	TGTGCCAGTACCCCCGAGGTGGCTGGAAACACCATATATTTT	NA	NA	TRBV19	TRBJ1-3
CASSPAVRTSPSQETQYF	TGTGCCAGCAGCCCCGCAGTCCGGACTAGCCCGTCCCAAGAGACCCAGTACTTC	NA	TRBD2	TRBV5-6	TRBJ2-5
CASSGNRVNTEAFF	TGTGCCAGCAGTGGAAACAGGGTGAACACTGAAGCTTTCTTT	NA	NA	TRBV6-1	TRBJ1-1
CASSLGAGGQFSPYGYTF	TGTGCCAGCAGCTTAGGGGCAGGGGGACAGTTCTCCCCCTATGGCTACACCTTC	NA	TRBD1	TRBV7-9	TRBJ1-2
CSVEMGTDTQYF	TGCAGCGTTGAAATGGGCACAGATACGCAGTATTTT	NA	NA	TRBV29-1	TRBJ2-3
CASTPSRGQGEQYF	TGTGCCAGTACACCCAGCCGAGGGCAAGGGGAGCAGTACTTC	once	NA	TRBV19	TRBJ2-7
CASSPTGTSGSYEQYF	TGCGCCAGCAGCCCGACCGGGACTAGCGGGAGCTACGAGCAGTACTTC	NA	TRBD2	TRBV4-1	TRBJ2-7
CASRSLGQETQYF	TGTGCCAGCAGGTCGTTGGGTCAGGAGACCCAGTACTTC	NA	NA	TRBV5-6	TRBJ2-5
CASSVEAIGGELFF	TGTGCCAGCAGCGTAGAGGCCATTGGGGGGGAGCTGTTTTTT	NA	NA	TRBV9	TRBJ2-2
CASSWGQSSYNEQFF	TGCGCCAGCAGCTGGGGACAGAGCTCCTACAATGAGCAGTTCTTC	few	TRBD1	TRBV5-1	TRBJ2-1
CASSFGANTEAFF	TGTGCCAGCAGCTTCGGAGCAAACACTGAAGCTTTCTTT	NA	NA	TRBV9	TRBJ1-1
CASSLVVASGANVLTF	TGCGCCAGCAGCTTGGTGGTCGCCTCTGGGGCCAACGTCCTGACTTTC	NA	NA	TRBV5-1	TRBJ2-6
CASSLAVVTGRTGELFF	TGTGCCAGCAGCTTAGCGGTGGTTACGGGGCGCACCGGGGAGCTGTTTTTT	NA	NA	TRBV7-9	TRBJ2-2
CASSLTGTGSAEAFF	TGTGCCAGCAGCCTCACCGGGACAGGGTCGGCTGAAGCTTTCTTT	NA	TRBD1	TRBV7-9	TRBJ1-1
CASSTAGERETQYF	TGTGCCAGCAGTACCGCAGGGGAAAGGGAGACCCAGTACTTC	NA	NA	TRBV6-5	TRBJ2-5
CASSFQHNQPQHF	TGTGCCAGCAGTTTTCAACACAATCAGCCCCAGCATTTT	NA	NA	TRBV6-5	TRBJ1-5
CASSVQLRASGEAFF	TGTGCCAGCAGCGTACAGTTAAGGGCTTCCGGTGAAGCTTTCTTT	once	NA	TRBV9	TRBJ1-1
CASSFAYYVDRGREGEAGELFF	TGTGCCAGCAGCTTTGCGTATTATGTCGACAGGGGGCGCGAGGGAGAGGCCGGGGAGCTGTTTTTT	NA	NA	TRBV12-1	TRBJ2-2
CASSQDRGGSSYEQYF	TGCGCCAGCAGCCAAGATCGAGGCGGGAGCTCCTACGAGCAGTACTTC	NA	TRBD2	TRBV4-1	TRBJ2-7
CASSEGQGSTNEKLFF	TGCGCCAGCAGCGAGGGACAGGGGTCAACTAATGAAAAACTGTTTTTT	NA	TRBD1	TRBV5-1	TRBJ1-4